These T cell receptor beta chains were read from a single sample in a study of cytomegalovirus exposure and HLA in healthy donors. TCRdb keeps only in-frame clones here, not all; method: immunoSEQ multiplex PCR. The sample lists 150,000 or so clones, about four fifths occurring once. The sequencing sample was made of PBMCs. Receptor source: a man younger than 35 in good health and CMV-seronegative. CDR3s include the opening cysteine and the closing phenylalanine or tryptophan. Fields, in order: clone size, J gene, V gene, D gene, CDR3 protein, CDR3 DNA. The D gene is left open where the match is weak. Size tells how often a clone was seen (once, few, many) or the class of an expanded clone, and some rows leave it out.

clone size: few
J gene: TRBJ1-5
V gene: TRBV30
D gene: TRBD1
CDR3 protein: CAWSGGQGGDYSNQPQHF
CDR3 DNA: TGTGCCTGGAGTGGGGGACAGGGGGGAGATTATAGCAATCAGCCCCAGCATTTT

clone size: NA
J gene: TRBJ2-3
V gene: TRBV19
D gene: NA
CDR3 protein: CASTGGRRTDTQYF
CDR3 DNA: TGTGCCAGTACAGGGGGGCGCAGGACAGATACGCAGTATTTT

clone size: NA
J gene: TRBJ1-1
V gene: TRBV10-3
D gene: TRBD1
CDR3 protein: CAISEPGQGPTFF
CDR3 DNA: TGTGCCATCAGTGAACCGGGACAGGGGCCAACTTTCTTT

clone size: NA
J gene: TRBJ2-7
V gene: TRBV7-9
D gene: TRBD1
CDR3 protein: CASSLVPGGFYEQYF
CDR3 DNA: TGTGCCAGCAGCTTAGTTCCAGGGGGCTTCTACGAGCAGTACTTC

clone size: NA
J gene: TRBJ1-2
V gene: TRBV6-1
D gene: NA
CDR3 protein: CASRTGDWGYGYTF
CDR3 DNA: TGTGCCAGCAGGACCGGGGATTGGGGCTATGGCTACACCTTC

clone size: NA
J gene: TRBJ1-1
V gene: TRBV15
D gene: NA
CDR3 protein: CATKMTSENTEAFF
CDR3 DNA: TGTGCCACCAAGATGACTTCGGAGAACACTGAAGCTTTCTTT

clone size: NA
J gene: TRBJ2-6
V gene: TRBV6-1
D gene: NA
CDR3 protein: CASRYGANVLTF
CDR3 DNA: TGTGCCAGCCGTTATGGGGCCAACGTCCTGACTTTC

clone size: NA
J gene: TRBJ2-1
V gene: TRBV11-3
D gene: TRBD1
CDR3 protein: CASSSVGTGINEQFF
CDR3 DNA: TGTGCCAGCAGCTCCGTCGGGACAGGGATCAATGAGCAGTTCTTC

clone size: once
J gene: TRBJ1-3
V gene: TRBV5-1
D gene: TRBD1
CDR3 protein: CASSLGQGGNTIYF
CDR3 DNA: TGCGCCAGCAGCCTCGGACAGGGAGGAAACACCATATATTTT

clone size: few
J gene: TRBJ2-1
V gene: TRBV2
D gene: TRBD2
CDR3 protein: CASSARLAGGLFHEQFF
CDR3 DNA: TGTGCCAGCAGTGCACGACTAGCGGGGGGGCTCTTCCATGAGCAGTTCTTC

clone size: once
J gene: TRBJ1-1
V gene: TRBV23-1
D gene: NA
CDR3 protein: CASSPRGRGANTEAFF
CDR3 DNA: TGCGCCAGCAGTCCCCGCGGTCGGGGGGCGAACACTGAAGCTTTCTTT

clone size: NA
J gene: TRBJ1-1
V gene: TRBV27
D gene: TRBD1
CDR3 protein: CASGSGTANTEAFF
CDR3 DNA: TGTGCCAGCGGCTCCGGGACAGCGAACACTGAAGCTTTCTTT

clone size: NA
J gene: TRBJ2-7
V gene: TRBV29-1
D gene: NA
CDR3 protein: CSVVKEGGYEQYF
CDR3 DNA: TGCAGCGTTGTAAAGGAGGGGGGGTACGAGCAGTACTTC

clone size: NA
J gene: TRBJ2-2
V gene: TRBV20-1
D gene: NA
CDR3 protein: CSANLVNGLFF
CDR3 DNA: TGCAGTGCGAACTTGGTGAATGGTCTGTTTTTT

clone size: NA
J gene: TRBJ2-1
V gene: TRBV11-2
D gene: TRBD1
CDR3 protein: CASSTYRDRGLYNEQFF
CDR3 DNA: TGTGCCAGCAGCACGTACCGGGACAGGGGCCTCTACAATGAGCAGTTCTTC

clone size: few
J gene: TRBJ1-1
V gene: TRBV2
D gene: TRBD1
CDR3 protein: CASDLDRGVRNTEAFF
CDR3 DNA: TGTGCCAGCGACCTAGACAGGGGAGTGAGAAACACTGAAGCTTTCTTT

clone size: NA
J gene: TRBJ1-2
V gene: TRBV27
D gene: TRBD1
CDR3 protein: CASRDRARYGYTF
CDR3 DNA: TGTGCCAGCCGGGACAGGGCTCGATATGGCTACACCTTC

clone size: NA
J gene: TRBJ1-5
V gene: TRBV5-8
D gene: NA
CDR3 protein: CASSSFSNQPQHF
CDR3 DNA: TGTGCCAGCAGCTCCTTTAGCAATCAGCCCCAGCATTTT

clone size: NA
J gene: TRBJ2-7
V gene: TRBV7-3
D gene: NA
CDR3 protein: CASSLTGIHEQYF
CDR3 DNA: TGTGCCAGCAGCTTAACGGGCATCCACGAGCAGTACTTC

clone size: NA
J gene: TRBJ2-7
V gene: TRBV9
D gene: TRBD1
CDR3 protein: CASSYGGDRGAYEQYF
CDR3 DNA: TGTGCCAGCAGCTACGGGGGGGACAGGGGGGCCTACGAGCAGTACTTC

clone size: NA
J gene: TRBJ2-7
V gene: TRBV5-1
D gene: NA
CDR3 protein: CASSLTGTAEQYF
CDR3 DNA: TGCGCCAGCAGCTTGACAGGGACGGCCGAGCAGTACTTC

clone size: NA
J gene: TRBJ1-2
V gene: TRBV6-5
D gene: NA
CDR3 protein: CASADRDFFYGYTF
CDR3 DNA: TGTGCCAGCGCAGACCGGGACTTCTTCTATGGCTACACCTTC

clone size: NA
J gene: TRBJ2-3
V gene: TRBV10-3
D gene: NA
CDR3 protein: CAIRPAGDTQYF
CDR3 DNA: TGTGCCATCAGGCCCGCCGGGGATACGCAGTATTTT

clone size: NA
J gene: TRBJ2-5
V gene: TRBV7-6
D gene: NA
CDR3 protein: CASSFGPGGAGETQYF
CDR3 DNA: NA

clone size: NA
J gene: TRBJ2-7
V gene: TRBV4-1
D gene: NA
CDR3 protein: CASSLAGQPYEQYF
CDR3 DNA: TGCGCCAGCAGCCTCGCGGGACAGCCCTACGAGCAGTACTTC

clone size: NA
J gene: TRBJ2-4
V gene: TRBV6-6
D gene: TRBD1
CDR3 protein: CASSYPGQGGKNIQYF
CDR3 DNA: TGTGCCAGCAGTTACCCGGGACAGGGGGGAAAAAACATTCAGTACTTC

clone size: NA
J gene: TRBJ2-1
V gene: TRBV27
D gene: TRBD2
CDR3 protein: CASSLPSSGGDEQFF
CDR3 DNA: TGTGCCAGCAGTTTGCCGTCTAGCGGGGGGGATGAGCAGTTCTTC

clone size: NA
J gene: TRBJ2-3
V gene: TRBV7-9
D gene: NA
CDR3 protein: CASSDWGEHDTQYF
CDR3 DNA: TGTGCCAGCAGCGACTGGGGCGAGCATGATACGCAGTATTTT

clone size: NA
J gene: TRBJ1-1
V gene: TRBV29-1
D gene: TRBD1
CDR3 protein: CSARQGYMNTEAFF
CDR3 DNA: TGCAGCGCTCGACAGGGGTACATGAACACTGAAGCTTTCTTT

clone size: NA
J gene: TRBJ1-3
V gene: TRBV4-3
D gene: TRBD1
CDR3 protein: CASSQDGTGIRGNTIYF
CDR3 DNA: TGCGCCAGCAGCCAAGACGGGACAGGGATTAGGGGAAACACCATATATTTT

clone size: NA
J gene: TRBJ1-2
V gene: TRBV4-2
D gene: NA
CDR3 protein: CASSQDYRGYTF
CDR3 DNA: TGTGCCAGCAGCCAAGATTACCGGGGCTACACCTTC

clone size: NA
J gene: TRBJ1-2
V gene: TRBV2
D gene: TRBD1
CDR3 protein: CARGQETNYGYTF
CDR3 DNA: TGTGCCAGGGGACAGGAGACTAACTATGGCTACACCTTC

clone size: NA
J gene: TRBJ2-3
V gene: TRBV7-2
D gene: NA
CDR3 protein: CASSLDFVEGVSTDTQYF
CDR3 DNA: TGTGCCAGCAGCCTCGATTTCGTGGAGGGCGTTAGCACAGATACGCAGTATTTT

clone size: once
J gene: TRBJ2-3
V gene: TRBV29-1
D gene: TRBD1
CDR3 protein: CSVDNRGPDTQYF
CDR3 DNA: TGCAGCGTTGATAACAGGGGGCCAGATACGCAGTATTTT

clone size: NA
J gene: TRBJ2-1
V gene: TRBV7-9
D gene: TRBD2
CDR3 protein: CASSRTSGGHNEQFF
CDR3 DNA: TGTGCCAGCAGCCGGACTAGCGGGGGTCACAATGAGCAGTTCTTC

clone size: once
J gene: TRBJ1-3
V gene: TRBV5-1
D gene: NA
CDR3 protein: CASGAGPSGNTIYF
CDR3 DNA: TGCGCCAGCGGGGCAGGGCCCTCTGGAAACACCATATATTTT

clone size: NA
J gene: TRBJ2-3
V gene: TRBV5-1
D gene: TRBD2
CDR3 protein: CASTPMGRGAGDTQYF
CDR3 DNA: TGCGCCAGCACCCCCATGGGGCGGGGGGCGGGAGATACGCAGTATTTT

clone size: few
J gene: TRBJ1-5
V gene: TRBV28
D gene: NA
CDR3 protein: CASRKQGSGNQPQHF
CDR3 DNA: TGTGCCAGCAGGAAACAGGGATCGGGCAATCAGCCCCAGCATTTT

clone size: NA
J gene: TRBJ2-3
V gene: TRBV6-6
D gene: NA
CDR3 protein: CASSSRQSGDTQYF
CDR3 DNA: TGTGCCAGCAGTTCCCGACAGTCCGGAGATACGCAGTATTTT

clone size: few
J gene: TRBJ1-5
V gene: TRBV7-9
D gene: NA
CDR3 protein: CASSRGGLSNQPQHF
CDR3 DNA: TGTGCCAGCAGCCGGGGGGGCCTTAGCAATCAGCCCCAGCATTTT

clone size: NA
J gene: TRBJ1-5
V gene: TRBV19
D gene: NA
CDR3 protein: CASTPPGFGQPQHF
CDR3 DNA: TGTGCCAGTACCCCCCCGGGGTTTGGTCAGCCCCAGCATTTT

clone size: few
J gene: TRBJ1-6
V gene: TRBV5-6
D gene: NA
CDR3 protein: CASSLGDRPVPLHF
CDR3 DNA: TGTGCCAGCAGCTTGGGAGACAGACCGGTACCCCTCCACTTT

clone size: NA
J gene: TRBJ2-7
V gene: TRBV9
D gene: NA
CDR3 protein: CASSAQPLDSTVYEQYF
CDR3 DNA: TGTGCCAGCAGCGCGCAGCCCCTGGACAGCACGGTCTACGAGCAGTACTTC

clone size: few
J gene: TRBJ1-1
V gene: TRBV30
D gene: TRBD1
CDR3 protein: CAWSKQGSGEAFF
CDR3 DNA: TGTGCCTGGAGTAAACAGGGGTCGGGTGAAGCTTTCTTT

clone size: NA
J gene: TRBJ1-2
V gene: TRBV7-2
D gene: NA
CDR3 protein: CASSLGGLHGYTF
CDR3 DNA: TGTGCCAGCAGCTTAGGGGGGCTTCATGGCTACACCTTC

clone size: few
J gene: TRBJ2-3
V gene: TRBV9
D gene: NA
CDR3 protein: CASSLDGATDTQYF
CDR3 DNA: TGTGCCAGCAGCCTGGATGGGGCAACAGATACGCAGTATTTT

clone size: NA
J gene: TRBJ2-5
V gene: TRBV5-6
D gene: NA
CDR3 protein: CASSPRVHGETQYF
CDR3 DNA: TGTGCCAGCAGCCCCCGCGTCCACGGGGAGACCCAGTACTTC

clone size: NA
J gene: TRBJ2-6
V gene: TRBV4-2
D gene: NA
CDR3 protein: CASSQEGPGRISGANVLTF
CDR3 DNA: TGTGCCAGCAGCCAAGAGGGGCCAGGGAGGATATCTGGGGCCAACGTCCTGACTTTC

clone size: NA
J gene: TRBJ2-3
V gene: TRBV11-3
D gene: NA
CDR3 protein: CASSLSTGTQYF
CDR3 DNA: TGTGCCAGCAGCTTATCAACGGGTACGCAGTATTTT

clone size: NA
J gene: TRBJ1-6
V gene: TRBV6-6
D gene: NA
CDR3 protein: CASSRGGLNSPLHF
CDR3 DNA: TGTGCCAGCAGTCGGGGGGGACTCAATTCACCCCTCCACTTT

clone size: few
J gene: TRBJ2-5
V gene: TRBV5-4
D gene: NA
CDR3 protein: CASSSGLQQETQYF
CDR3 DNA: TGTGCCAGCAGCTCGGGTCTTCAGCAAGAGACCCAGTACTTC

clone size: NA
J gene: TRBJ2-2
V gene: TRBV7-9
D gene: TRBD2
CDR3 protein: CASSLVAGGHTGELFF
CDR3 DNA: TGTGCCAGCAGCTTGGTAGCGGGGGGGCACACCGGGGAGCTGTTTTTT

clone size: NA
J gene: TRBJ2-7
V gene: TRBV7-2
D gene: TRBD2
CDR3 protein: CASSSDSGVLSYEQYF
CDR3 DNA: TGTGCCAGCAGCTCAGATAGCGGGGTTTTGTCCTACGAGCAGTACTTC

clone size: NA
J gene: TRBJ2-1
V gene: TRBV2
D gene: NA
CDR3 protein: CASSGSGFLLDEQFF
CDR3 DNA: TGTGCCAGCAGTGGATCGGGGTTTCTGCTGGACGAGCAGTTCTTC

clone size: NA
J gene: TRBJ2-3
V gene: TRBV7-8
D gene: NA
CDR3 protein: CASRIGQSTDTQYF
CDR3 DNA: TGTGCCAGCAGGATCGGACAGAGCACAGATACGCAGTATTTT

clone size: NA
J gene: TRBJ2-2
V gene: TRBV9
D gene: NA
CDR3 protein: CASSVFPFTGLRANTGELFF
CDR3 DNA: TGTGCCAGCAGCGTATTCCCTTTTACAGGGCTTCGTGCGAACACCGGGGAGCTGTTTTTT

clone size: NA
J gene: TRBJ2-3
V gene: TRBV6-5
D gene: TRBD1
CDR3 protein: CASTARDRVGDTQYF
CDR3 DNA: TGTGCCAGCACTGCCCGGGACAGGGTGGGCGATACGCAGTATTTT

clone size: few
J gene: TRBJ2-3
V gene: TRBV15
D gene: TRBD2
CDR3 protein: CATSQTRGGTDTQYF
CDR3 DNA: TGTGCCACCAGCCAGACCCGGGGGGGGACAGATACGCAGTATTTT

clone size: NA
J gene: TRBJ2-6
V gene: TRBV4-3
D gene: NA
CDR3 protein: CASSQGRSGANVLTF
CDR3 DNA: TGCGCCAGCAGCCAAGGGAGATCGGGGGCCAACGTCCTGACTTTC

clone size: NA
J gene: TRBJ1-2
V gene: TRBV28
D gene: NA
CDR3 protein: CASTIPTQPGGYTF
CDR3 DNA: TGTGCCAGCACAATCCCGACCCAGCCGGGGGGCTACACCTTC